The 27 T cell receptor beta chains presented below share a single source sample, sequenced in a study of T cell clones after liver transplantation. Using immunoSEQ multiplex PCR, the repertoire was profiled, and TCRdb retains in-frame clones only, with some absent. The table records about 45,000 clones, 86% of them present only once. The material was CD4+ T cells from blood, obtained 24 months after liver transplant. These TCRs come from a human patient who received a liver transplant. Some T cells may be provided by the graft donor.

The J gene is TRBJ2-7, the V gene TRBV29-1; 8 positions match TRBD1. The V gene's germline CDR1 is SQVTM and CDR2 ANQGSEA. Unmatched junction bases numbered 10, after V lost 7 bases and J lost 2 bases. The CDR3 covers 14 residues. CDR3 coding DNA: TGCAGCGCCCTTAGACAGGGGCGGACCTACGAGCAGTACTTC. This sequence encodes CSALRQGRTYEQYF.

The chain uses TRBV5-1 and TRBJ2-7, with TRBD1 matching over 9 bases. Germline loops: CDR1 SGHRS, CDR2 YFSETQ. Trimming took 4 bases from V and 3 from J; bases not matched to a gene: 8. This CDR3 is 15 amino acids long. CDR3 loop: CASSRAGTGIYEQYF. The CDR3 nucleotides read TGCGCCAGCAGCCGTGCCGGGACAGGGATCTACGAGCAGTACTTC.

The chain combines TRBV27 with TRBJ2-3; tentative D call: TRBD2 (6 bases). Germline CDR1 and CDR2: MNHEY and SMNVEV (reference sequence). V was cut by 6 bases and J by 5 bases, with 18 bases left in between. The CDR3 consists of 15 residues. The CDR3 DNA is TGTGCCAGCAGGGACACGGGAGTAAGGGGAGATACGCAGTATTTT. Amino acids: CASRDTGVRGDTQYF.

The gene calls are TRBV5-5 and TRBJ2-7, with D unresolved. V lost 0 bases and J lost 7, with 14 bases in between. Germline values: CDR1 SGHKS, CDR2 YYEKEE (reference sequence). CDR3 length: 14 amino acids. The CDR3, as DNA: TGTGCCAGCAGCTTGGCCTCAGGACGGTTAGAGCAGTACTTC. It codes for CASSLASGRLEQYF.

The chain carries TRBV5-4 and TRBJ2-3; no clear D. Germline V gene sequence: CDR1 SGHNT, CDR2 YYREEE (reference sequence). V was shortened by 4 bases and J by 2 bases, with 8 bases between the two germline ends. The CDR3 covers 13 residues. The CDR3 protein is CASSQPPTDTQYF. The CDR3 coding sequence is TGTGCCAGCAGCCAGCCTCCCACAGATACGCAGTATTTT. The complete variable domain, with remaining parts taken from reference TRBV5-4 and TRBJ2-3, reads ETGVTQSPTHLIKTRGQQVTLRCSSQSGHNTVSWYQQALGQGPQFIFQYYREEENGRGNFPPRFSGLQFPNYSSELNVNALELDDSALYLCASSQPPTDTQYFGPGTRLTVL.

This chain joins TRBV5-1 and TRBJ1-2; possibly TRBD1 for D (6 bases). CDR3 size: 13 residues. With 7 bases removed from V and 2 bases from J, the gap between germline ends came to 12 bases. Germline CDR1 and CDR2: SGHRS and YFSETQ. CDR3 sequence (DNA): TGCGCCAGCCGGCGACAGGACAACTATGGCTACACCTTC. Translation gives CASRRQDNYGYTF.

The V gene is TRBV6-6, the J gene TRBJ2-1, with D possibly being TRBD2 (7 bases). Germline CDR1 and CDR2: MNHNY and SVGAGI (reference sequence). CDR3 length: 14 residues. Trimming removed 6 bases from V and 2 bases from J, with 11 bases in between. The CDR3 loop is CASSWGGTYNEQFF. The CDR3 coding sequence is TGTGCCAGCAGCTGGGGGGGCACCTACAATGAGCAGTTCTTC.

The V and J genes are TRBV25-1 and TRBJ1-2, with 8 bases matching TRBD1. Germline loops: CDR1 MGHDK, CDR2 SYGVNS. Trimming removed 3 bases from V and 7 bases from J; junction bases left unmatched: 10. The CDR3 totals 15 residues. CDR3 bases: TGTGCCAGCAGTGATAGGAGGACAGGGCCGGGTGGCTACACCTTC. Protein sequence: CASSDRRTGPGGYTF.

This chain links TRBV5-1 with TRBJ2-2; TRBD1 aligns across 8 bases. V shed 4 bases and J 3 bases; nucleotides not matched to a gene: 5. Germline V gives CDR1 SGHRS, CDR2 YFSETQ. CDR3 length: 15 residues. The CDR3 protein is CASSRDRLYTGELFF. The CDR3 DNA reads TGCGCCAGCAGCCGGGACAGGTTATACACCGGGGAGCTGTTTTTT.

In nucleotides, the CDR3 is TGTGCCAGCAGGCCCGAGACAGCAGAGACCCAGTACTTC. Translation: CASRPETAETQYF. The chain has TRBV6-1 and TRBJ2-5, with a weak D call TRBD1 (5 bases). CDR3 length equals 13 residues. Germline V gene sequence: CDR1 MNHNS, CDR2 SASEGT. V lost 6 bases and J lost 4, with 12 bases in between.

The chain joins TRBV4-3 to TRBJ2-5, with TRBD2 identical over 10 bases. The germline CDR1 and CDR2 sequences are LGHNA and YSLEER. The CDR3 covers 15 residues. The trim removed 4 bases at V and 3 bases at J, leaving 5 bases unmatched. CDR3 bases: TGCGCCAGCAGCCCACTAGCGGGGACGAAAGAGACCCAGTACTTC. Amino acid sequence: CASSPLAGTKETQYF.

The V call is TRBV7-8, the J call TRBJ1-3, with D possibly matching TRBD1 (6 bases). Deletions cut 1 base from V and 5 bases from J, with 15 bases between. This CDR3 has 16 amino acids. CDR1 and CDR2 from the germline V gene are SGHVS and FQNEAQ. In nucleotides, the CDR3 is TGTGCCAGCAGCTTAGAAGTGAGGACAGCAAGAAACACCATATATTTT. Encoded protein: CASSLEVRTARNTIYF. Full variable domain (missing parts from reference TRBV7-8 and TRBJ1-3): GAGVSQSPRYKVAKRGQDVALRCDPISGHVSLFWYQQALGQGPEFLTYFQNEAQLDKSGLPSDRFFAERPEGSVSTLKIQRTQQEDSAVYLCASSLEVRTARNTIYFGEGSWLTVV.

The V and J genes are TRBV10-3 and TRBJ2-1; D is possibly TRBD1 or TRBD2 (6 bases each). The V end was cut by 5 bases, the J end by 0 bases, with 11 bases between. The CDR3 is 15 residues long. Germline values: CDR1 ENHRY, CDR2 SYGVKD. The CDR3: CAISQRGDSYNEQFF. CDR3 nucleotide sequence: TGTGCCATCAGTCAGAGGGGGGACTCCTACAATGAGCAGTTCTTC.

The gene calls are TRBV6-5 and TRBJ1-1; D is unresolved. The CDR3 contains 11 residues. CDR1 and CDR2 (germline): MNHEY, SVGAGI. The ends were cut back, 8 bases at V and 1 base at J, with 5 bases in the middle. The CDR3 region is CASEGNTEAFF. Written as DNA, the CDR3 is TGTGCCAGCGAGGGGAACACTGAAGCTTTCTTT.

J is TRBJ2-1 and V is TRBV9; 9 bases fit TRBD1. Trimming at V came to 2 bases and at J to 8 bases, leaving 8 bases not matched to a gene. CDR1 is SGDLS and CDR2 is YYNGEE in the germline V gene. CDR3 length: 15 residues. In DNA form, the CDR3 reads TGTGCCAGCAGCGTTCGACCGACAGGGGGTGATGAGCAGTTCTTC. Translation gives CASSVRPTGGDEQFF.

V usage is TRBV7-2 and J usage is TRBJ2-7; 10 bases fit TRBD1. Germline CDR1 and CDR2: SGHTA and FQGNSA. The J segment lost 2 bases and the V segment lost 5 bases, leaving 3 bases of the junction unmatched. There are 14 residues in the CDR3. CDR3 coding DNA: TGTGCCAGCAGCGCCGGGACAGGGGCCTACGAGCAGTACTTC. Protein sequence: CASSAGTGAYEQYF.

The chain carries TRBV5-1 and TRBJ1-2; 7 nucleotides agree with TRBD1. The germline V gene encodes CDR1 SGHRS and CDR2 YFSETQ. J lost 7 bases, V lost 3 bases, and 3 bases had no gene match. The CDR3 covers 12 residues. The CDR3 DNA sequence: TGCGCCAGCAGCTCCGGACAGGCTGGCTACACCTTC. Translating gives CASSSGQAGYTF.

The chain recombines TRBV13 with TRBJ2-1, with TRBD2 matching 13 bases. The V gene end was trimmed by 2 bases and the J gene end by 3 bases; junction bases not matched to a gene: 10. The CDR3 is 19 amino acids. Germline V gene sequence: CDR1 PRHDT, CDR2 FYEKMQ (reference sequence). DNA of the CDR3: TGTGCCAGCAGCTTAAGGGGACTAGCGGGGACGGGGGACTACAATGAGCAGTTCTTC. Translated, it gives CASSLRGLAGTGDYNEQFF.

This CDR3 is CASSPGQGKNSPLHF. The CDR3 DNA reads as TGTGCCAGCAGCCCCGGACAGGGAAAAAATTCACCCCTCCACTTT. The chain has TRBV7-2 and TRBJ1-6, with 8 nucleotides matching TRBD1. Germline CDR1 SGHTA, CDR2 FQGNSA. V gave up 5 bases and J gave up 7 bases; unmatched junction bases: 7. The CDR3 runs to 15 residues.

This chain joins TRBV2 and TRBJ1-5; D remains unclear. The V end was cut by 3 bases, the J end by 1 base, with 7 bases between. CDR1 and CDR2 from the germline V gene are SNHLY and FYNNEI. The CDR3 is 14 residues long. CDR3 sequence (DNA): TGTGCCAGCAGTGATAGGCAGAGCAATCAGCCCCAGCATTTT. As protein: CASSDRQSNQPQHF.

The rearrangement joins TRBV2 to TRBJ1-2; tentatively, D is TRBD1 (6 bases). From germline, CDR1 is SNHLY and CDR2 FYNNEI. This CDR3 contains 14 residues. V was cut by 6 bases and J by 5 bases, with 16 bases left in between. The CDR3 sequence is CASSVQGGYYGYTF. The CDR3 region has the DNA TGTGCCAGCAGCGTACAGGGTGGTTATTATGGCTACACCTTC.

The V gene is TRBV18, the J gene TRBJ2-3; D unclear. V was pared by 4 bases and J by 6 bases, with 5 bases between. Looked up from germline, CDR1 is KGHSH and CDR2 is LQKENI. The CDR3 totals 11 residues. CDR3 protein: CASSLGDTQYF. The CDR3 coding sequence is TGTGCCAGCTCACTGGGGGATACGCAGTATTTT.

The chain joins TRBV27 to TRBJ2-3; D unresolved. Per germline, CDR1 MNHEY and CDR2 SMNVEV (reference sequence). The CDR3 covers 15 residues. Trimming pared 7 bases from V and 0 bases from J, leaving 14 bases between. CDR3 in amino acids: CASTTIGSSTDTQYF. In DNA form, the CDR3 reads TGTGCCAGCACTACGATAGGGTCTAGCACAGATACGCAGTATTTT.

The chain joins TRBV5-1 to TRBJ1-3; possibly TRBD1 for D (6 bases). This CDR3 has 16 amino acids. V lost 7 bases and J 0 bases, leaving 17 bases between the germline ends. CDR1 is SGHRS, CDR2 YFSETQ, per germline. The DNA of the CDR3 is TGCGCCAGCGCGGCCTTCGGGACACACTCTGGAAACACCATATATTTT. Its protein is CASAAFGTHSGNTIYF.

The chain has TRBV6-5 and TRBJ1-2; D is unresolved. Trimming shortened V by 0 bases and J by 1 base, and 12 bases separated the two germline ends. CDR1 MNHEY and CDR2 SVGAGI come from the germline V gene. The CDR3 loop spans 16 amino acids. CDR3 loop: CASSYSLRRRNYGYTF. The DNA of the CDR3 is TGTGCCAGCAGTTACTCATTGCGCAGACGTAACTATGGCTACACCTTC.

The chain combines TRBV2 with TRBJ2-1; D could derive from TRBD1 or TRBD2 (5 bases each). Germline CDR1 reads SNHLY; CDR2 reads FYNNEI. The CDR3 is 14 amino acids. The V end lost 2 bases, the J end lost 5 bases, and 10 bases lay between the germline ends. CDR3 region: CASSEWDGHNEQFF. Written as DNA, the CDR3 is TGTGCCAGCAGTGAATGGGACGGTCACAATGAGCAGTTCTTC.

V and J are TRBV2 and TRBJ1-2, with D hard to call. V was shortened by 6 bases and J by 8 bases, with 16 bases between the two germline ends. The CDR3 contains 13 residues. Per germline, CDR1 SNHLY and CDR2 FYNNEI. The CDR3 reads CASSLGLKRGYTF. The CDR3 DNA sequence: TGTGCCAGCAGCCTTGGACTCAAACGGGGCTACACCTTC.